These 7 T cell receptor beta chains were all obtained from the same sample, sequenced in a study of blood T cell repertoires in COVID-19. Produced via immunoSEQ multiplex PCR; TCRdb's table is partial and in-frame only. The sample has approximately 190,000 clones, roughly 81% seen once; the top ten hold approximately 5%. Sample: peripheral blood. The source of these receptors is a woman in her seventies with active or convalescent COVID-19.

The V and J genes are TRBV4-2 and TRBJ2-1, with TRBD1 as a possible D gene (6 bases). CDR1 and CDR2 from the germline V gene are LGHNA and YNFKEQ. The CDR3 loop spans 16 amino acids. The V end lost 5 bases, the J end lost 0 bases, and 14 bases lay between the germline ends. CDR3 nucleotide sequence: TGTGCCAGCAGCATAGCAGGGGTGAGCTCCTACAATGAGCAGTTCTTC. It yields the protein CASSIAGVSSYNEQFF.

The CDR3 loop reads CASSHPGLLGGTATYEQYF. The CDR3 DNA reads as TGCGCCAGCAGCCATCCGGGGCTCCTGGGCGGGACAGCCACCTACGAGCAGTACTTC. The rearrangement uses TRBV4-1 and TRBJ2-7; tentatively, D is TRBD1 (7 bases). The CDR3 contains 19 residues. V gave up 3 bases and J gave up 2 bases, with 26 bases separating them. The germline CDR1 and CDR2 sequences are MGHRA and YSYEKL.

The rearrangement uses TRBV19 and TRBJ2-5; D is possibly TRBD2 (5 bases). This CDR3 comprises 12 residues. Germline-derived CDR1 and CDR2 are LNHDA and SQIVND (reference sequence). Trimming stripped 4 bases from V and 6 bases from J, with 9 bases between. The DNA of the CDR3 is TGTGCCAGTAGTAGTGGCGGGCAGACCCAGTACTTC. Its translation is CASSSGGQTQYF.

This chain joins TRBV10-3 and TRBJ2-7; possible D gene TRBD2, 5 bases. The CDR3 has 14 residues. Germline lookup yields CDR1 ENHRY and CDR2 SYGVKD. The germline V and J ends were trimmed by 2 bases and 2 bases, with 10 bases remaining between them. The CDR3 region has the DNA TGTGCCATCAGTGAGGAGGGAGCAGCCTACGAGCAGTACTTC. Translated: CAISEEGAAYEQYF.

The rearrangement joins TRBV6-5 to TRBJ1-2; tentative D call: TRBD1 (6 bases). V shed 4 bases and J shed 2 bases, with 17 bases lying between them. This CDR3 is 16 amino acids long. The germline gives CDR1 MNHEY, CDR2 SVGAGI. This CDR3 reads CASSSTAGTFNYGYTF. The CDR3 DNA reads TGTGCCAGCAGTTCCACAGCCGGGACATTCAACTATGGCTACACCTTC.

This chain links TRBV24-1 with TRBJ1-5; D gene unclear. This CDR3 has 15 amino acids. From germline, CDR1 is KGHDR and CDR2 SFDVKD. The germline V and J ends were trimmed by 3 bases and 5 bases, with 13 bases remaining between them. CDR3 nucleotides: TGTGCCACCAGTGATCCCCGAGTGGGAGATCAGCCCCAGCATTTT. Amino acid sequence: CATSDPRVGDQPQHF.

V and J are TRBV5-1 and TRBJ2-7; 14 nucleotides agree with TRBD2. Germline V gives CDR1 SGHRS, CDR2 YFSETQ. This CDR3 contains 16 residues. V was clipped by 4 bases and J by 5 bases; unmatched bases: 8. The DNA of the CDR3 is TGCGCCAGCAGCCCCGTTCCGGGACTAGCGGGAGACGAGCAGTACTTC. Its translation: CASSPVPGLAGDEQYF.